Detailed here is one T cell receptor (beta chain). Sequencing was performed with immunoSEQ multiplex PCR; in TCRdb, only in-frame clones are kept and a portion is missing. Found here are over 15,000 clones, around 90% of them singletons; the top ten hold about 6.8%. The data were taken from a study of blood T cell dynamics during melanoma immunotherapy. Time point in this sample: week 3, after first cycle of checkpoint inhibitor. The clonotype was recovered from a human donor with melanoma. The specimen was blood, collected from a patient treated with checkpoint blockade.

CDR3 region: CASIPHGKGSGNTIYF. In DNA form, the CDR3 reads TGTGCCAGCATCCCCCACGGTAAGGGATCTGGAAACACCATATATTTT. V usage is TRBV21-1 and J usage is TRBJ1-3. TRBV21-1 is a pseudogene. The CDR3 has 16 amino acids.